This T cell receptor (beta chain) was captured in a study of blood T cell repertoires in COVID-19. Participant-reported clinical history was the basis for cohort assignment. The assay was immunoSEQ multiplex PCR, and TCRdb's table has in-frame clones only and misses some. In the table there are around 360,000 clones, roughly 87% of which are singletons. Germline values: CDR1 SGDLS, CDR2 YYNGEE. The CDR3 has 16 amino acids. Unmatched junction bases numbered 10, after V lost 4 bases and J lost 6 bases. Sequenced: PBMCs or T cells enriched from blood (not recorded which). The rearrangement links TRBV9 to TRBJ2-5; 12 positions match TRBD2. The TCR sequence derives from a woman younger than 45 who had recovered from COVID-19. This CDR3 is CASSPPGLAGAKTQYF. The CDR3 bases are TGTGCCAGCAGCCCCCCGGGACTAGCGGGTGCGAAGACCCAGTACTTC.